This TCR beta chain was recorded in a study of Tregs in tolerant kidney transplant recipients. Study-wide results and caveats: The most relevant donor-specific Treg TCRbeta repertoire apparently came from expansion with activated donor B cells. Biological reproducibility was not directly addressed in this study.

As regards this clone: Its antigen remains unidentified.

Unstimulated Tregs (CD4+CD25+CD127-) and CD4+CD25- non-Tregs were sorted from PBMCs. The CDR3 covers 15 residues. V shed 7 bases and J 1 base; nucleotides not matched to a gene: 9. The germline V gene encodes CDR1 SGHTA and CDR2 FQGNSA. Generated by immunoSEQ multiplex PCR, the TCRdb table keeps only in-frame clones and is missing some. The sample lists around 75,000 clones, roughly 89% occurring once. This clonotype was obtained from a human donor who received a combined kidney and bone marrow transplant. The sample consisted of CD4+ T cells from blood, taken before the transplant. J is TRBJ2-7 and V is TRBV7-2; 8 nucleotides match TRBD1. CDR3 residues: CASKNSGGESYEQYF. The CDR3 DNA reads TGTGCCAGCAAAAACTCAGGGGGCGAGTCCTACGAGCAGTACTTC.